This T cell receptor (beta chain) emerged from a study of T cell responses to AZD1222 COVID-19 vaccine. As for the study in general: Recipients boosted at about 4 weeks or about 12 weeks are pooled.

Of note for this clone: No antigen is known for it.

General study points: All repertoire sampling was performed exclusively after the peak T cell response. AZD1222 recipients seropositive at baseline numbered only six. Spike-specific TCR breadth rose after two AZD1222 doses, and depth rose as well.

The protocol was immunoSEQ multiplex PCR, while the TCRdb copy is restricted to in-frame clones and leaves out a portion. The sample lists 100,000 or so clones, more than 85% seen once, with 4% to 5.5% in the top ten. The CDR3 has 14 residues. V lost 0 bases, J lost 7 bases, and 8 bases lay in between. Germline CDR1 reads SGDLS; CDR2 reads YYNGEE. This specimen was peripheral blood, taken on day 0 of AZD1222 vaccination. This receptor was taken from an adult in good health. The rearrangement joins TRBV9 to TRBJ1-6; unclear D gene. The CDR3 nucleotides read TGTGCCAGCAGCGTAGACGGGTGGAATTCACCCCTCCACTTT. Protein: CASSVDGWNSPLHF.